The clone carrying this TCR beta chain was seen a single time. This sample was taken from a study of control samples from healthy donors and cancer patients. With 3 bases removed from V and 2 bases from J, the gap between germline ends came to 4 bases. The V gene's germline CDR1 is MNHEY and CDR2 SMNVEV (reference sequence). The CDR3 extends over 12 amino acids. The data were produced by immunoSEQ multiplex PCR, yet TCRdb's version contains in-frame clones alone and is incomplete. The repertoire has 150,000 to 200,000 clones, around 89% of them found once; the top ten carry 1.3% to 1.5%. The TCR was taken from a woman in her forties or fifties in good health. The sample consisted of blood. The J gene is TRBJ1-1, the V gene TRBV27; D is ambiguous. As DNA, the CDR3 is TGTGCCAGCAGTTTTTCCAACACTGAAGCTTTCTTT. Amino acid sequence: CASSFSNTEAFF.